A single sample is the source of the 9 T cell receptor beta chains below, sequenced in a study of monozygotic twins with inflammatory bowel disease. TCRdb reprocessed the 5' RACE reads, with one entry per CDR3 protein and no DNA. The sample totals fewer than 150,000 distinct CDR3 sequences. Sequencing was done on a sample of blood. These receptors originate from a human donor with ulcerative colitis or Crohn's disease, or a healthy co-twin of an affected twin (not recorded which).

The chain employs TRBV7-2 and TRBJ2-3; TCRdb's assignment of TRBD2 cannot be checked, as there is no DNA. CDR1 and CDR2 from the germline V gene are SGHTA and FQGNSA. The CDR3 has 16 residues. CDR3: CASSLDPAGTTDTQYF.

The CDR3 sequence is CASSLYGTTGGYEQYF. The chain is built from TRBV7-2 and TRBJ2-7; TCRdb selects TRBD1, and the lack of DNA leaves this call unchecked. Germline-derived CDR1 and CDR2 are SGHTA and FQGNSA. This CDR3 is 16 amino acids long. Looking up the rest from reference TRBV7-2 and TRBJ2-7 gives the full variable domain: GAGVSQSPSNKVTEKGKDVELRCDPISGHTALYWYRQSLGQGLEFLIYFQGNSAPDKSGLPSDRFSAERTGGSVSTLTIQRTQQEDSAVYLCASSLYGTTGGYEQYFGPGTRLTVT.

This CDR3 is CSARRGRGYEQYF. This sequence joins TRBV20-1 and TRBJ2-7; with no DNA, the TCRdb D assignment of TRBD1 cannot be verified. The CDR3 runs to 13 residues. The V gene's germline CDR1 is DFQATT and CDR2 SNEGSKA (reference sequence).

V and J are TRBV18 and TRBJ2-4. Per germline, CDR1 KGHSH and CDR2 LQKENI. The length of the CDR3 is 16 residues. This CDR3 reads CASSPVTSLAKNIQYF.

This chain joins TRBV7-2 and TRBJ1-5; TCRdb outputs TRBD1, but without DNA this stays unchecked. Per germline, CDR1 SGHTA and CDR2 FQGNSA. This CDR3 is built from 15 residues. The CDR3 region is CASSLFGQGGQPQHF.

The V and J genes are TRBV7-8 and TRBJ1-6; without DNA, the TCRdb call of TRBD1 cannot be checked. Germline CDR1 SGHVS, CDR2 FQNEAQ. The CDR3 spans 14 residues. CDR3 sequence: CASSSGTVNSPLHF.

The V and J genes are TRBV20-1 and TRBJ1-2; TCRdb returns TRBD1, unconfirmable since there is no DNA. The germline V gene encodes CDR1 DFQATT and CDR2 SNEGSKA (reference sequence). The CDR3 has 17 amino acids. CDR3 loop: CSARDPLGQGSRRGYTF.

The chain links TRBV12-3 or TRBV12-4 to TRBJ1-6; TCRdb proposes TRBD1, but this gene call is untestable without DNA. The CDR3 extends over 14 amino acids. CDR3 amino acids: CASSPQGVGSPLHF.

This chain's CDR3 is CATSDATPGTGPLNEQFF. The chain uses TRBV24-1 and TRBJ2-1; absent DNA, TCRdb's TRBD1 call cannot be checked. Germline-derived CDR1 and CDR2 are KGHDR and SFDVKD. The CDR3 sequence is 18 residues long.